Below are 22 T cell receptor beta chains sequenced from a single sample in a study of T cell repertoires in cytomegalovirus infection. Each CDR3 protein gets one entry after TCRdb re-called the reads with MiXCR. This table has fewer than 200,000 distinct CDR3 sequences, roughly a fifth appearing once. Material for sequencing was PBMCs. Receptors originate from a human donor in good health (CMV status not recorded). Some clones in this sample may be carry-over from other donors' samples.

V usage is TRBV11-2 and J usage is TRBJ1-3; D not resolved. The germline gives CDR1 SGHAT, CDR2 FQNNGV. With 1 base removed from V and 0 bases from J, the gap between germline ends came to 10 bases. The CDR3 covers 16 residues. CDR3 bases: TGTGCCAGCAGCTTAGTTAGAGGAATCTCTGGAAACACCATATATTTT. Its protein product is CASSLVRGISGNTIYF. The full variable domain, in which reference TRBV11-2 and TRBJ1-3 provide the parts outside the CDR3, is EAGVAQSPRYKIIEKRQSVAFWCNPISGHATLYWYQQILGQGPKLLIQFQNNGVVDDSQLPKDRFSAERLKGVDSTLKIQPAKLEDSAVYLCASSLVRGISGNTIYFGEGSWLTVV.

This chain uses TRBV30 with TRBJ1-5; 8 bases align to TRBD1. Trimming at V came to 0 bases and at J to 6 bases, leaving 4 bases not matched to a gene. Germline CDR1 is GTSNPN and CDR2 is SVGIG (reference sequence). The CDR3 is 14 residues long. The CDR3 DNA follows: TGTGCCTGGAGTGTCCCAGGGGGCCGTCAGCCCCAGCATTTT. Protein product: CAWSVPGGRQPQHF.

This chain uses TRBV12-3 or TRBV12-4 with TRBJ2-1; 8 positions match TRBD1. Trimming took 6 bases from V and 9 from J; bases not matched to a gene: 13. The CDR3 is 15 residues long. The CDR3 loop is CASRQDRGKRGEQFF. The CDR3 DNA reads as TGTGCCAGCAGACAAGACAGGGGAAAAAGGGGTGAGCAGTTCTTC.

This clonotype was observed a few times. The chain carries TRBV3-1 and TRBJ2-7, with D perhaps TRBD2 (6 bases). The V gene lost 4 bases and the J gene lost 2 bases, with 12 bases spanning the gap. The germline V gene has CDR1 LGHDT and CDR2 YNNKEL (reference sequence). The CDR3 is 14 residues long. The CDR3 DNA follows: TGTGCCAGCAGCCGACTAGAGAGTACCTACGAGCAGTACTTC. It specifies CASSRLESTYEQYF.

This clonotype was picked up many times. The rearrangement uses TRBV7-2 and TRBJ1-5; D unresolved. The CDR3 loop spans 14 amino acids. Germline-derived CDR1 and CDR2 are SGHTA and FQGNSA. V lost 5 bases and J 2 bases, leaving 10 bases between the germline ends. The CDR3 region has the DNA TGTGCCAGCAGCCCCGACCGGGGCAATCAGCCCCAGCATTTT. Its protein is CASSPDRGNQPQHF. Using reference TRBV7-2 and TRBJ1-5 for the parts outside the CDR3, the full variable domain is GAGVSQSPSNKVTEKGKDVELRCDPISGHTALYWYRQSLGQGLEFLIYFQGNSAPDKSGLPSDRFSAERTGGSVSTLTIQRTQQEDSAVYLCASSPDRGNQPQHFGDGTRLSIL.

The chain uses TRBV11-3 and TRBJ2-1; 13 bases fit TRBD2. V lost 3 bases to trimming and J lost 8 bases; unmatched junction nucleotides: 7. The CDR3 length is 16 residues. CDR1 and CDR2 (germline): SGHNT, YENEEA. CDR3 in amino acids: CASSFTSGRATYEQFF. CDR3 bases: TGTGCCAGCAGCTTCACTAGCGGGAGGGCCACGTATGAGCAGTTCTTC.

This clonotype was counted only a few times. The chain couples TRBV6-2 or TRBV6-3 to TRBJ2-5, with 9 bases lining up with TRBD2. This CDR3 contains 17 residues. Germline V gives CDR1 MNHEY, CDR2 SVGEGT. V lost 6 bases, J lost 0 bases, and 11 bases stayed unmatched. DNA of the CDR3: TGTGCCAGCAGCCCCGGCGGCCTAGCGGGGCACCAAGAGACCCAGTACTTC. It yields the protein CASSPGGLAGHQETQYF.

The table lists this clonotype with a few counts. The CDR3 sequence is CASSQQFSDEQYF. CDR3 DNA: TGCGCCAGCAGCCAACAGTTCTCGGACGAGCAGTACTTC. The chain has TRBV4-1 and TRBJ2-7; no clear D gene. Germline V gene data show CDR1 as MGHRA and CDR2 as YSYEKL. This CDR3 contains 13 residues. Deletions cut 2 bases from V and 5 bases from J, with 10 bases between.

V usage is TRBV30 and J usage is TRBJ2-1; D is undetermined. The ends were cut back, 4 bases at V and 9 bases at J, with 10 bases in the middle. Germline V gene sequence: CDR1 GTSNPN, CDR2 SVGIG (reference sequence). The CDR3 runs 11 residues. The CDR3 DNA reads as TGTGCCTGGAAGAAGGCCGGTGAGCAGTTCTTC. This codes for CAWKKAGEQFF.

This chain connects TRBV10-3 to TRBJ1-2; tentatively, D is TRBD1 (5 bases). This CDR3 spans 14 amino acids. Germline CDR1 and CDR2: ENHRY and SYGVKD. Trimming took 4 bases from V and 5 from J, leaving 14 bases between them. CDR3 in amino acids: CAISVGREGYGYTF. In nucleotides, the CDR3 is TGTGCCATCAGTGTTGGCAGGGAGGGATATGGCTACACCTTC.

This clonotype was counted at least ten times. The CDR3 loop is CASSSTSDRSYNEQFF. As DNA, the CDR3 is TGTGCCAGCAGCTCCACCTCGGACAGATCCTACAATGAGCAGTTCTTC. This chain connects TRBV7-6 to TRBJ2-1; D perhaps matches TRBD1 (6 bases). CDR1 is SGHVS, CDR2 FNYEAQ, per germline. V lost 4 bases to trimming and J lost 1 base, with 14 bases between them. The CDR3 runs 16 residues.

V gene TRBV11-2 combines with J gene TRBJ2-1; either TRBD1 or TRBD2 may supply D (6 bases each). V was clipped by 6 bases and J by 2 bases, with 11 bases between them. CDR1 SGHAT and CDR2 FQNNGV come from the germline V gene. This CDR3 is 14 amino acids long. CDR3 in DNA: TGTGCCAGCAGGAATAGGGGGGCCTACAATGAGCAGTTCTTC. As protein: CASRNRGAYNEQFF.

As regards this clonotype: The junction and the germline gene differ at one end; a read error may be behind it. The V call is TRBV19, the J call TRBJ1-1, with 8 nucleotides matching TRBD1. The germline V gene encodes CDR1 LNHDA and CDR2 SQIVND (reference sequence). This CDR3 spans 13 amino acids. CDR3 nucleotide sequence: TGTGCCAGTAAGATCGAGGACAGGGAAAATGGGATCTTT. Translating gives CASKIEDRENGIF.

A remark on this clonotype: An end of the junction differs from the germline gene, which may be a read error. The chain couples TRBV7-3 to TRBJ2-5; D remains ambiguous. This CDR3 spans 14 amino acids. CDR1 is SGHTA and CDR2 is FQGTGA in the germline V gene. CDR3 sequence reads: CASSLTRLPETQYF. The CDR3 DNA sequence: TGTGCCAGCAGCCTAACCCGGCTCCCGGAGACCCAGTACTTC.

V is TRBV12-3 or TRBV12-4 and J is TRBJ2-5; D not resolved. The CDR3 consists of 13 residues. V was trimmed by 6 bases and J by 4 bases, leaving 12 bases between them. The DNA for the CDR3 is TGTGCCAGCAGCAACACCCCGCGAGAGACCCAGTACTTC. Amino acid sequence: CASSNTPRETQYF.

The gene calls are TRBV5-4 and TRBJ2-7, with D possibly matching TRBD2 (6 bases). V dropped 0 bases and J dropped 0 bases, with 22 bases sitting between them. The germline V gene has CDR1 SGHNT and CDR2 YYREEE (reference sequence). The CDR3 length is 19 residues. The CDR3 spells CASSLGFRGTGRSSYEQYF. CDR3 bases: TGTGCCAGCAGCTTGGGTTTCCGGGGGACGGGAAGGAGCTCCTACGAGCAGTACTTC.

In the case of this clonotype: The CDR3 does not close with the conserved phenylalanine or tryptophan, likely indicating a read error. The chain is built from TRBV7-4 and TRBJ2-1; D perhaps matches TRBD2 (5 bases). There are 15 residues in the CDR3. Germline V lookup: CDR1 SGHVT, CDR2 SQSDAQ. V gave up 5 bases and J gave up 4 bases, with 15 bases separating them. CDR3 coding DNA: TGTGCCAGCAGCGAGACGGGATCGGGATACAATGAGCAGTTCTAC. Its protein is CASSETGSGYNEQFY.

Only a few counts were recorded for this clonotype. The chain is built from TRBV11-3 and TRBJ1-6; no clear D gene. The CDR3 extends over 12 amino acids. The germline V gene encodes CDR1 SGHNT and CDR2 YENEEA. Trimming stripped 1 base from V and 8 bases from J, with 3 bases between. The CDR3 here is CASSLGDSPLHF. CDR3 bases: TGTGCCAGCAGCTTAGGGGATTCACCCCTCCACTTT.

The gene calls are TRBV11-1 and TRBJ1-1, with 11 bases matching TRBD1. The CDR3 is 17 residues long. Germline-derived CDR1 and CDR2 are SGHAT and FQDESV (reference sequence). V shed 3 bases and J 4 bases; nucleotides not matched to a gene: 10. CDR3 DNA: TGTGCCAGCAGCTTTTCTGGACAGGGGGCTTGGATCACTGAAGCTTTCTTT. Amino acid sequence: CASSFSGQGAWITEAFF. Full variable domain (missing parts from reference TRBV11-1 and TRBJ1-1): EAEVAQSPRYKITEKSQAVAFWCDPISGHATLYWYRQILGQGPELLVQFQDESVVDDSQLPKDRFSAERLKGVDSTLKIQPAELGDSAMYLCASSFSGQGAWITEAFFGQGTRLTVV.

The CDR3 nucleotides read TGCAGCGTTGTTCCAGGAGGTGCCACAGATACGCAGTATTTT. Translation gives CSVVPGGATDTQYF. The chain recombines TRBV29-1 with TRBJ2-3, with D possibly being TRBD2 (5 bases). The germline V gene has CDR1 SQVTM and CDR2 ANQGSEA. Trimming removed 4 bases from V and 2 bases from J, with 13 bases in between. This CDR3 region has 14 residues.

V is TRBV3-1 and J is TRBJ2-7; no reliable D call. This CDR3 contains 13 residues. Trimming pared 1 base from V and 9 bases from J, leaving 13 bases between. Germline lookup yields CDR1 LGHDT and CDR2 YNNKEL (reference sequence). The DNA of the CDR3 is TGTGCCAGCAGCCAAGGGGCCATCATCGGGCAGTACTTC. It encodes CASSQGAIIGQYF.

This clonotype was picked up a small number of times. The chain couples TRBV29-1 to TRBJ1-2; 8 positions agree with TRBD1. Germline loops: CDR1 SQVTM, CDR2 ANQGSEA. With V trimmed by 6 bases and J by 6 bases, 15 bases remained unmatched. CDR3 length: 15 amino acids. CDR3 DNA sequence: TGCAGCGTCCGACAGGGGACTCCTACCTCGAATGGCTACACCTTC. Residues: CSVRQGTPTSNGYTF.